Described below is a single TCR beta chain sequence and its context. The germline V gene has CDR1 SNHLY and CDR2 FYNNEI. V lost 9 bases, J lost 6 bases, and 11 bases lay in between. This CDR3 is 12 amino acids long. These data are taken from a study of T cell repertoires in cytomegalovirus infection. Looking at the study overall: Public signatures in TCR beta pointed to CMV infection and matching HLA type.

MiXCR was run by TCRdb on the reads, yielding one entry per CDR3 protein. The table records approximately 500,000 distinct CDR3 sequences, about 15% of them present only once. The specimen was CD8+ T cells from PBMCs. The chain links TRBV2 to TRBJ2-2; D uncertain. This TCR was sampled from a human donor in good health (CMV status not recorded). Some clones in this sample may be carry-over from other donors' samples. This CDR3 is CASTWEPGELFF. The CDR3 region has the DNA TGTGCCAGTACTTGGGAACCCGGGGAGCTGTTTTTT.